This T cell receptor (beta chain) was observed in a study of human T cells and chemical hapten exposure. V was clipped by 6 bases and J by 8 bases, with 13 bases between them. This CDR3 contains 12 residues. From germline, CDR1 is LGHDT and CDR2 YNNKEL (reference sequence). This clonotype was picked up many times. Its target is not known. Time point denoted: healthy volunteer bleed at 6 weeks. The study extracted total RNA from unfractionated whole blood. Study findings and constraints: No shift was seen in TCRs above 1 in 1000 frequency with DPC sensitization.

TCRdb itself ran the RACE reads through MiXCR, one entry per CDR3 protein. The data contain 35,000 to 50,000 distinct CDR3 sequences, about 3.7% of them singletons. The sequence was obtained from a human donor in good health. Some clones in this sample may be carry-over from other donors' samples. The chain couples TRBV3-1 to TRBJ1-2; tentatively, D is TRBD1 (6 bases). Sequenced input: whole blood. The CDR3 reads CASRHTGSGYTF. The DNA of the CDR3 is TGTGCCAGCAGACACACAGGGAGCGGCTACACCTTC.